This T cell receptor beta chain was obtained from a study of PD-L1 blockade in urothelial cancer. As for the study in general: About 85% of the roughly 30 patients comprised males who had bladder-origin urothelial cancer.

Profiled with immunoSEQ multiplex PCR; TCRdb holds only in-frame clones, not every one. Altogether about 30,000 clones are present, over 80% being singletons, with the ten largest covering about 1.9%. V dropped 4 bases and J dropped 4; count of bases not matched to a gene: 6. CDR1 and CDR2 (germline): SQVTM, ANQGSEA. This CDR3 comprises 14 residues. Patients' urothelial carcinoma was locally advanced or metastatic. The sequencing here drew on PBMCs, taken around atezolizumab (anti-PD-L1) treatment. This receptor was taken from a man between 50 and 59 years old with urothelial cancer. The chain couples TRBV29-1 to TRBJ1-2; 10 bases line up with TRBD1. CDR3 DNA: TGCAGCGTTGCCCGACAGGGGGCTAGCTATGGCTACACCTTC. Amino acids: CSVARQGASYGYTF.